This TCR beta chain was sequenced for a study of chemoradiotherapy in HPV16-positive cancers. Study results and limitations: Functional assays defining HPV-specific T cells used only a couple of HPV16-positive patients. Non-HPV-specific T cells did not expand in tumors during treatment, whereas candidate HPV-specific clones and E7-related motifs did.

In germline, CDR1 is SGHRS, CDR2 YFSETQ. There are 16 residues in the CDR3. Trimming stripped 6 bases from V and 0 bases from J, with 16 bases between. Comments on this clone: Its antigen is unknown.

Measured with immunoSEQ multiplex PCR; TCRdb has only the in-frame clones, and not every one. The profile shows approximately 11,000 clones, 70% to 80% of them singletons. The V and J genes are TRBV5-1 and TRBJ1-3; perhaps TRBD1 as D (6 bases). Sample collection occurred from a patient who underwent chemoradiotherapy. The source of this sequence is a human donor with HPV-associated anogenital cancer. The CDR3 DNA sequence: TGCGCCAGCACCATACAGGGTACCGGCTCTGGAAACACCATATATTTT. Translation: CASTIQGTGSGNTIYF.